The 5 T cell receptor beta chains in this list originate from one sample, sequenced in a study of glioma-infiltrating T cells after dendritic cell vaccination. Sequencing was performed with immunoSEQ multiplex PCR; in TCRdb, only in-frame clones are kept and a portion is missing. This table has over 90,000 clones, 70% to 90% appearing once. Here the sequenced sample was blood, taken before dendritic cell vaccination. These receptor sequences come from a human donor with glioblastoma.

V gene TRBV5-4 combines with J gene TRBJ2-5; D perhaps matches TRBD1 (5 bases). Germline loops: CDR1 SGHNT, CDR2 YYREEE (reference sequence). CDR3 length: 15 residues. The V and J ends lost 2 bases and 2 bases respectively, with 13 bases between them. The CDR3 loop is CASSFTGSTQETQYF. CDR3 DNA: TGTGCCAGCAGCTTCACAGGCAGCACTCAAGAGACCCAGTACTTC. Drawing the rest from reference TRBV5-4 and TRBJ2-5, the complete variable domain is ETGVTQSPTHLIKTRGQQVTLRCSSQSGHNTVSWYQQALGQGPQFIFQYYREEENGRGNFPPRFSGLQFPNYSSELNVNALELDDSALYLCASSFTGSTQETQYFGPGTRLLVL.

The genes are TRBV9 and TRBJ2-1; D unresolved. V dropped 3 bases and J dropped 2 bases, with 15 bases sitting between them. Germline V gives CDR1 SGDLS, CDR2 YYNGEE. The CDR3 is 16 residues long. For the CDR3, the DNA is TGTGCCAGCAGCGGTGGTGGTTCTAGAGCCTACAATGAGCAGTTCTTC. Translation gives CASSGGGSRAYNEQFF.

The V gene is TRBV6-1, the J gene TRBJ1-5; D not resolved. V lost 3 bases, J lost 4 bases, and 7 bases lay in between. CDR1 MNHNS and CDR2 SASEGT come from the germline V gene. This CDR3 has 13 amino acids. The CDR3 sequence is CASSDAANQPQHF. CDR3 bases: TGTGCCAGCAGTGATGCGGCGAATCAGCCCCAGCATTTT.

This rearrangement joins TRBV5-1 to TRBJ2-3, with D maybe TRBD1 (6 bases). Per germline, CDR1 SGHRS and CDR2 YFSETQ. This CDR3 is built from 15 residues. V was shortened by 6 bases and J by 0 bases, with 14 bases between the two germline ends. CDR3 residues: CASTRQEPSTDTQYF. The CDR3 DNA follows: TGCGCCAGCACACGACAGGAACCAAGCACAGATACGCAGTATTTT.

The V gene is TRBV2, the J gene TRBJ2-1, with 7 bases identical to TRBD1. This CDR3 spans 15 amino acids. Germline lookup yields CDR1 SNHLY and CDR2 FYNNEI. The V and J ends lost 8 bases and 8 bases, in that order; junction bases with no gene match: 15. The CDR3 protein is CASPTRGRLQDEQFF. CDR3 sequence (DNA): TGTGCCAGCCCGACGAGGGGGCGATTACAAGATGAGCAGTTCTTC.